A single sample gave rise to the 27 T cell receptor beta chains below, sequenced in a study of cytomegalovirus exposure and HLA in healthy donors. The primer mix had 60 Vbeta and 13 Jbeta primers. Clones were sequenced by immunoSEQ multiplex PCR, and TCRdb holds only the in-frame ones, with some missing. This sample's table reports tens of thousands of clones. The sequencing input was PBMCs. The receptors originated from a woman in her sixties or seventies in good health and CMV-seropositive.

This sequence joins TRBV25-1 and TRBJ2-7, with 7 bases lining up with TRBD1. This CDR3 is 13 amino acids long. The germline V gene encodes CDR1 MGHDK and CDR2 SYGVNS. J gave up 7 bases and V 3 bases, and 6 bases lay outside the gene matches. The CDR3 sequence: CASSDERGREQYF. The CDR3 bases are TGTGCCAGCAGTGATGAAAGGGGGCGAGAGCAGTACTTC.

Regarding this clone: Other DNA sequences within the sample encode an identical CDR3. This chain joins TRBV5-1 and TRBJ2-2, with D possibly matching TRBD1 (6 bases). CDR3 length equals 15 residues. In germline, CDR1 is SGHRS, CDR2 YFSETQ. V was trimmed by 4 bases and J by 3 bases, leaving 13 bases between them. The CDR3 DNA sequence: TGCGCCAGCAGCACGGACAGAGCGGACACCGGGGAGCTGTTTTTT. Translation gives CASSTDRADTGELFF.

The chain uses TRBV11-2 and TRBJ2-3, with 14 bases aligning to TRBD2. CDR1 is SGHAT, CDR2 FQNNGV, per germline. The J segment lost 7 bases and the V segment lost 0 bases, leaving 9 bases of the junction unmatched. The CDR3 totals 18 residues. The CDR3 nucleotides read TGTGCCAGCAGCTTAGACCGGACTAGCGGGGGGCAGGAAAATACGCAGTATTTT. It yields the protein CASSLDRTSGGQENTQYF.

The chain uses TRBV19 and TRBJ1-1; 7 nucleotides match TRBD1. Germline loops: CDR1 LNHDA, CDR2 SQIVND (reference sequence). Trimming cost V 4 bases and J 2 bases; bases outside gene matches: 4. CDR3 length equals 14 residues. The CDR3 bases are TGTGCCAGTAGTAGGGACAGCAAAAACACTGAAGCTTTCTTT. This codes for CASSRDSKNTEAFF.

This sequence joins TRBV19 and TRBJ1-1; weak D call: TRBD1 (5 bases). V was pared by 7 bases and J by 4 bases, with 19 bases between. The CDR3 extends over 15 amino acids. Germline loops: CDR1 LNHDA, CDR2 SQIVND (reference sequence). The CDR3 region has the DNA TGTGCCAGTACTCCTGGTAGGCTAGGGGCCACTGAAGCTTTCTTT. Protein product: CASTPGRLGATEAFF.

The rearrangement joins TRBV10-3 to TRBJ1-5; D may be TRBD1 (5 bases). The V end was cut by 10 bases, the J end by 5 bases, with 18 bases between. Looked up from germline, CDR1 is ENHRY and CDR2 is SYGVKD. CDR3 length: 14 amino acids. CDR3 sequence reads: CATEGGGSYQPQHF. The CDR3 DNA is TGTGCCACCGAGGGCGGGGGGTCATATCAGCCCCAGCATTTT.

This chain links TRBV29-1 with TRBJ1-3; no clear D. Germline CDR1 and CDR2: SQVTM and ANQGSEA. This CDR3 has 10 residues. Trimming cost V 4 bases and J 8 bases, with 6 bases left between them. The chain's CDR3 is CSVVGDTIYF. CDR3 in DNA: TGCAGCGTTGTAGGAGACACCATATATTTT.

CDR3 coding DNA: TGTGCCAGCAGCCGACAGGGCAGGCCTTCACCCCTCCACTTT. Translation gives CASSRQGRPSPLHF. This chain connects TRBV11-2 to TRBJ1-6; 7 positions agree with TRBD1. V was clipped by 5 bases and J by 9 bases; unmatched bases: 7. The CDR3 is made up of 14 amino acids. Germline-derived CDR1 and CDR2 are SGHAT and FQNNGV.

The J gene is TRBJ2-5, the V gene TRBV19; D gene unclear. This CDR3 spans 13 amino acids. V dropped 11 bases and J dropped 5 bases, with 18 bases sitting between them. Germline V CDR1 and CDR2: LNHDA, SQIVND (reference sequence). The CDR3 coding sequence is TGTGCCTCCGCTGCCGGCGGTAAGGAGACCCAGTACTTC. This sequence encodes CASAAGGKETQYF.

V gene TRBV19 combines with J gene TRBJ1-2; 8 bases fit TRBD1. Germline CDR1 and CDR2: LNHDA and SQIVND (reference sequence). The length of the CDR3 is 14 residues. After removal of 7 bases from V and 5 bases from J, the junction contained 9 bases not matched to a gene. The CDR3 sequence is CASKTGEGIYGYTF. The CDR3 DNA sequence: TGTGCCAGTAAGACAGGGGAGGGAATTTATGGCTACACCTTC.

The rearrangement links TRBV19 to TRBJ1-2; the match to TRBD1 covers 7 bases. Germline V gene lookup returns CDR1 LNHDA and CDR2 SQIVND (reference sequence). V shed 1 base, J shed 0 bases, and the junction held 5 bases outside the gene matches. The CDR3 covers 16 residues. The CDR3 is CASSIGTGRTNYGYTF. The CDR3 nucleotides are TGTGCCAGTAGTATAGGGACAGGACGCACTAACTATGGCTACACCTTC.

The chain couples TRBV18 to TRBJ2-1, with D unclear. The CDR3 loop spans 12 amino acids. V was shortened by 3 bases and J by 9 bases, with 9 bases between the two germline ends. CDR1 is KGHSH and CDR2 is LQKENI in the germline V gene. DNA of the CDR3: TGTGCCAGCTCACCCCTAACCGGTGAGCAGTTCTTC. Residues: CASSPLTGEQFF.

The chain links TRBV4-2 to TRBJ2-7; weak D call: TRBD2 (5 bases). The CDR3 is 15 amino acids. The ends were cut back, 4 bases at V and 2 bases at J, with 15 bases in the middle. Per the germline V gene, CDR1 is LGHNA and CDR2 is YNFKEQ. Here the CDR3 DNA reads TGTGCCAGCAGCCTCCGGACTGAATCCGCCTACGAGCAGTACTTC. Translation gives CASSLRTESAYEQYF.

The genes are TRBV5-1 and TRBJ1-6; D unresolved. This CDR3 is built from 16 residues. Germline assignment: CDR1 SGHRS and CDR2 YFSETQ. V was trimmed by 5 bases and J by 0 bases, leaving 12 bases between them. The CDR3 spells CASRGGIASYNSPLHF. The CDR3 DNA is TGCGCCAGCAGGGGAGGTATCGCCTCCTATAATTCACCCCTCCACTTT.

The chain carries TRBV7-9 and TRBJ1-1; TRBD1 agrees at 8 bases. After removal of 1 base from V and 3 bases from J, the junction contained 4 bases not matched to a gene. Germline CDR1 SEHNR, CDR2 FQNEAQ (reference sequence). The CDR3 contains 15 residues. The DNA of the CDR3 is TGTGCCAGCAGCTTAGGAGGACAGGGATACACTGAAGCTTTCTTT. Its translation is CASSLGGQGYTEAFF.

The J gene is TRBJ2-7, the V gene TRBV7-6; D uncertain. V gave up 8 bases and J gave up 0 bases, with 20 bases separating them. The CDR3 spans 16 residues. Germline-derived CDR1 and CDR2 are SGHVS and FNYEAQ. The DNA for the CDR3 is TGTGCCAGCGACACTTCGAAGACACTTCTCTCCTACGAGCAGTACTTC. This translates into CASDTSKTLLSYEQYF.

The chain combines TRBV4-1 with TRBJ2-2; 10 nucleotides line up with TRBD2. The junction had 9 bases not matched to a gene; V was cut back by 5 bases and J by 6 bases. The CDR3 is made up of 16 amino acids. The germline V gene has CDR1 MGHRA and CDR2 YSYEKL. The CDR3 loop reads CASSRAGGSIAGELFF. In DNA form, the CDR3 reads TGCGCCAGCAGCAGAGCGGGGGGGTCGATCGCCGGGGAGCTGTTTTTT.

The chain links TRBV6-5 to TRBJ1-2; 8 positions match TRBD1. V dropped 0 bases and J dropped 4; count of bases not matched to a gene: 4. This CDR3 has 15 residues. CDR1 and CDR2 from the germline V gene are MNHEY and SVGAGI. The CDR3 sequence: CASSYSTGGGYGYTF. The CDR3 nucleotides read TGTGCCAGCAGTTACTCTACAGGGGGAGGCTATGGCTACACCTTC.

V usage is TRBV2 and J usage is TRBJ1-1; the match to TRBD1 covers 8 bases. With 6 bases clipped from V and 5 bases from J, the junction kept 5 bases outside the gene matches. Germline values: CDR1 SNHLY, CDR2 FYNNEI. This CDR3 is 13 amino acids long. The CDR3 DNA reads as TGTGCCAGCAGCGGACAGGGTGAGACTGAAGCTTTCTTT. Protein product: CASSGQGETEAFF. The entire variable domain, with the rest obtained from reference TRBV2 and TRBJ1-1, is as follows: EPEVTQTPSHQVTQMGQEVILRCVPISNHLYFYWYRQILGQKVEFLVSFYNNEISEKSEIFDDQFSVERPDGSNFTLKIRSTKLEDSAMYFCASSGQGETEAFFGQGTRLTVV.

This chain joins TRBV5-6 and TRBJ2-7; TRBD1 is a possible D gene (6 bases). Trimming took 3 bases from V and 5 from J, leaving 9 bases between them. CDR1 and CDR2 from the germline V gene are SGHDT and YYEEEE. The CDR3 contains 12 residues. The CDR3 DNA follows: TGTGCCAGCAGCTGGAACAGGGACGAGCAGTACTTC. Translating it yields CASSWNRDEQYF.

The CDR3 coding sequence is TGTGCCATCCTACAGTATTTGAACACTGAAGCTTTCTTT. This encodes CAILQYLNTEAFF. The rearrangement links TRBV10-3 to TRBJ1-1; D gene unclear. Deletions cut 8 bases from V and 0 bases from J, with 10 bases between. The CDR3 length is 13 residues. The germline V gene has CDR1 ENHRY and CDR2 SYGVKD.

J is TRBJ1-3 and V is TRBV9, with a weak D call TRBD1 (6 bases). CDR1 SGDLS and CDR2 YYNGEE come from the germline V gene. The length of the CDR3 is 16 residues. Trimming took off 4 bases at V and 1 base at J, with 15 bases between the two ends. CDR3 sequence reads: CASSPEVTGSGNTIYF. CDR3 coding DNA: TGTGCCAGCAGCCCCGAGGTAACAGGGTCTGGAAACACCATATATTTT.

The CDR3: CASSPSGQIIAKNIQYF. The CDR3 DNA is TGTGCCAGCAGTCCCTCTGGTCAGATCATAGCCAAAAACATTCAGTACTTC. The V gene is TRBV27, the J gene TRBJ2-4; D is unclear. The germline V and J ends were trimmed by 5 bases and 0 bases, with 17 bases remaining between them. The CDR3 is 17 residues long. Germline assignment: CDR1 MNHEY and CDR2 SMNVEV (reference sequence).

The V and J genes are TRBV9 and TRBJ2-1; 15 nucleotides align to TRBD2. From germline, CDR1 is SGDLS and CDR2 YYNGEE. This CDR3 is 15 amino acids long. V shed 3 bases, J shed 6 bases, and the junction held 1 base outside the gene matches. The CDR3 DNA reads TGTGCCAGCAGCGAGGGACTAGCGGGGGGCAATGAGCAGTTCTTC. Encoded protein: CASSEGLAGGNEQFF.

The genes are TRBV5-6 and TRBJ2-7; no definite D call. V was clipped by 5 bases and J by 2 bases, with 8 bases between them. Germline lookup yields CDR1 SGHDT and CDR2 YYEEEE. The CDR3 contains 12 residues. CDR3 amino acids: CASSQLTYEQYF. The CDR3 DNA reads TGTGCCAGCAGTCAACTCACCTACGAGCAGTACTTC.

The chain recombines TRBV18 with TRBJ2-3; D is perhaps TRBD2 (6 bases). CDR3 size: 16 residues. The V end lost 2 bases, the J end lost 2 bases, and 14 bases lay between the germline ends. Germline CDR1 and CDR2: KGHSH and LQKENI. The CDR3 DNA is TGTGCCAGCTCACCATCACGGGCGGGGTCCACAGATACGCAGTATTTT. Amino acids: CASSPSRAGSTDTQYF.

The CDR3 spells CAISAERGAYEQYF. The CDR3 DNA reads TGTGCCATCAGTGCAGAAAGGGGCGCCTACGAGCAGTACTTC. The chain is built from TRBV10-3 and TRBJ2-7; D might be TRBD1 (5 bases). Germline-derived CDR1 and CDR2 are ENHRY and SYGVKD. The length of the CDR3 is 14 residues. Trimming cost V 4 bases and J 2 bases, with 12 bases left between them.